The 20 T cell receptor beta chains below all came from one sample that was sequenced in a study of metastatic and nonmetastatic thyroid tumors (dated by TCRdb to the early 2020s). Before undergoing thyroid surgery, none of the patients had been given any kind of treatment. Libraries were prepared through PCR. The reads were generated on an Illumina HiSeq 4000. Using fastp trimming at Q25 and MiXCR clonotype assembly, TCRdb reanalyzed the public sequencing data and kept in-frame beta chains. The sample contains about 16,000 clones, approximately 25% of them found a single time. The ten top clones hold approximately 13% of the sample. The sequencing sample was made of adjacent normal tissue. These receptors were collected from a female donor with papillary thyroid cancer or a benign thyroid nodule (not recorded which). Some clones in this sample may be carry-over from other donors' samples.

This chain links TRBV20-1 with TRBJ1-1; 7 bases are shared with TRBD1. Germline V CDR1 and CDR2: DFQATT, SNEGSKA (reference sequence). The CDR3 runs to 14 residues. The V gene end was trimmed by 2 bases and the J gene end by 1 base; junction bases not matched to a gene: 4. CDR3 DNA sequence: TGCAGTGCTAGACAGGGGGGGCCGAACACTGAAGCTTTCTTT. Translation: CSARQGGPNTEAFF.

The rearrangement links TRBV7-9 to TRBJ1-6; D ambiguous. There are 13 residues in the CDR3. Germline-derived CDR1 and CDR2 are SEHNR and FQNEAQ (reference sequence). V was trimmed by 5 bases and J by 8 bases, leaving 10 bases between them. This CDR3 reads CASSPSNYSPLHF. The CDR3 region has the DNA TGTGCCAGCAGCCCCTCCAATTATTCACCCCTCCACTTT.

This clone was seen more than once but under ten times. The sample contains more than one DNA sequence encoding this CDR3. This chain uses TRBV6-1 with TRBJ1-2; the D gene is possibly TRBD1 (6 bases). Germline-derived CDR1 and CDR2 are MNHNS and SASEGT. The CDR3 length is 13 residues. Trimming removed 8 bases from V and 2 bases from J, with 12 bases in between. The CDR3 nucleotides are TGTGCCAGCGCCCCGGGGGGCAACTATGGCTACACCTTC. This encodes CASAPGGNYGYTF.

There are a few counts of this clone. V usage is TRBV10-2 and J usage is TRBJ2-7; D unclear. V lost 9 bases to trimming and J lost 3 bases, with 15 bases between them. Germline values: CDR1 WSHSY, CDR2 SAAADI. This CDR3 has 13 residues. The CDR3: CASSKDKFYEQYF. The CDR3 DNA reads TGCGCCAGTTCGAAAGACAAATTCTACGAGCAGTACTTC.

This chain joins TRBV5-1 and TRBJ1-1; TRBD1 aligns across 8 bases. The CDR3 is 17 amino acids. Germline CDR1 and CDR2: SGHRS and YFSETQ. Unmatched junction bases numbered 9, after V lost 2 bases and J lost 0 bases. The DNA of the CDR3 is TGCGCCAGCAGCTTCACGTCAGGGGGCCATTTGAACACTGAAGCTTTCTTT. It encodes CASSFTSGGHLNTEAFF.

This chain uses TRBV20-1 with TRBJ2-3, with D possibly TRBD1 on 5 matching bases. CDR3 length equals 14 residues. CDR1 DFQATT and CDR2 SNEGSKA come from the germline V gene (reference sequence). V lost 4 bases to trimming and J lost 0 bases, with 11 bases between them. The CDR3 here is CSATVDTSTDTQYF. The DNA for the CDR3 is TGCAGTGCTACGGTGGACACTAGCACAGATACGCAGTATTTT.

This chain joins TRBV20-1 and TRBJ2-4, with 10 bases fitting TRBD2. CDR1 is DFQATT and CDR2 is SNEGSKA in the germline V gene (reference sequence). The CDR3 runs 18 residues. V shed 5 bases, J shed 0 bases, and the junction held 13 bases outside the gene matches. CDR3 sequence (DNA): TGCAGTGCTGGAAGACTCCGGACTAGCGGATTAGCCAAAAACATTCAGTACTTC. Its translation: CSAGRLRTSGLAKNIQYF.

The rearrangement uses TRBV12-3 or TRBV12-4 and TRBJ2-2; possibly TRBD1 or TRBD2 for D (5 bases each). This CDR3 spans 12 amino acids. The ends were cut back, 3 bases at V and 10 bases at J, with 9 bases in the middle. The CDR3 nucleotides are TGTGCCAGCAGTTTCCGGGGCGTGGAGCTGTTTTTT. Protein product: CASSFRGVELFF.

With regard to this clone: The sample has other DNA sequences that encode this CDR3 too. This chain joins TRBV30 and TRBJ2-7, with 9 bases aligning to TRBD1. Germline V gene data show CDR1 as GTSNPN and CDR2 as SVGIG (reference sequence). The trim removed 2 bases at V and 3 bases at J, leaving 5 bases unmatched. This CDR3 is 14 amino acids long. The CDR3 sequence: CAWSRGQGVYEQYF. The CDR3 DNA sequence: TGTGCCTGGAGTCGGGGACAGGGAGTCTACGAGCAGTACTTC.

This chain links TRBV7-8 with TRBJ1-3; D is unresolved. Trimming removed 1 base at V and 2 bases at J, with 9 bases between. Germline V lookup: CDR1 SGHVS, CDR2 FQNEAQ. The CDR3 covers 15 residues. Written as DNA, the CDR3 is TGTGCCAGCAGCTTAGAGAGCGGGGCTGGAAACACCATATATTTT. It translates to CASSLESGAGNTIYF.

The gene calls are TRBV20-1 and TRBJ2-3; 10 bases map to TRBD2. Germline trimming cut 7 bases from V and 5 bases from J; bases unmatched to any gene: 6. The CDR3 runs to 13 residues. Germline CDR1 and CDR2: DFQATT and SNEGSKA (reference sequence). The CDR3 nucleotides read TGCAGTGGTCCTAGCGGGAGTGAAGATACGCAGTATTTT. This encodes CSGPSGSEDTQYF.

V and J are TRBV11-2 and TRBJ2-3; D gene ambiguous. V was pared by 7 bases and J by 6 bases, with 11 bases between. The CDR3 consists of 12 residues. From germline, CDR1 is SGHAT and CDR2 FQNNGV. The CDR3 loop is CASNYNWDTQYF. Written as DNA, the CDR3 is TGTGCCAGCAACTACAATTGGGATACGCAGTATTTT.

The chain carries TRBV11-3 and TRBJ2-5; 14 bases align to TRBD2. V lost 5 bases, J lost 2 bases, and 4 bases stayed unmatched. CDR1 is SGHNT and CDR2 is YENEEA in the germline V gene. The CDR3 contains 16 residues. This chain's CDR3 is CASSPRLAGGQETQYF. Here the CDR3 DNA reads TGTGCCAGCAGCCCCCGACTAGCGGGAGGGCAAGAGACCCAGTACTTC.

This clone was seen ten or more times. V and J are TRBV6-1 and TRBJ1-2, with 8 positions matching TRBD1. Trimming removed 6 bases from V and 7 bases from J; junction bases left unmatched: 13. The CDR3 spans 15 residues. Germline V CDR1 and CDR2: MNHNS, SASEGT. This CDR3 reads CASRPTQGARGGYTF. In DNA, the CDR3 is TGTGCCAGCAGACCGACCCAGGGGGCGCGGGGTGGCTACACCTTC.

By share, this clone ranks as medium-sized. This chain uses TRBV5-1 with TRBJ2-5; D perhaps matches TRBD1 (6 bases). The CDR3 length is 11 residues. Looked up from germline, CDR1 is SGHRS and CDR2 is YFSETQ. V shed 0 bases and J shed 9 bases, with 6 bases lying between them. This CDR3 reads CASSLEGAQYF. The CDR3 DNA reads TGCGCCAGCAGCTTGGAGGGGGCCCAGTACTTC.

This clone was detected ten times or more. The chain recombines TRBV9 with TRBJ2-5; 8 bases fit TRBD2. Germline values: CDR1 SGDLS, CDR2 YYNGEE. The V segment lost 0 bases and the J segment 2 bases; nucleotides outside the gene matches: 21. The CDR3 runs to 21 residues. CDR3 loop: CASSVATPGGAEGSVQETQYF. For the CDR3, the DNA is TGTGCCAGCAGCGTAGCTACGCCGGGGGGGGCGGAGGGGTCTGTTCAAGAGACCCAGTACTTC.

DNA of the CDR3: TGTGCCAGCAGCTTACAAGGGGAGAACACTGAAGCTTTCTTT. It encodes CASSLQGENTEAFF. The chain uses TRBV7-2 and TRBJ1-1; perhaps TRBD1 as D (5 bases). V was trimmed by 2 bases and J by 1 base, leaving 8 bases between them. Germline V CDR1 and CDR2: SGHTA, FQGNSA. The CDR3 has 14 residues. The full variable domain, with the rest looked up from reference TRBV7-2 and TRBJ1-1, is GAGVSQSPSNKVTEKGKDVELRCDPISGHTALYWYRQSLGQGLEFLIYFQGNSAPDKSGLPSDRFSAERTGGSVSTLTIQRTQQEDSAVYLCASSLQGENTEAFFGQGTRLTVV.

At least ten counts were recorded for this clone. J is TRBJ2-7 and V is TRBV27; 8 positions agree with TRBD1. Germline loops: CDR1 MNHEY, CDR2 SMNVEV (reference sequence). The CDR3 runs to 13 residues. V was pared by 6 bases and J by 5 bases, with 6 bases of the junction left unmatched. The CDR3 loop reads CASRKQGVNEQYF. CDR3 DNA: TGTGCCAGCAGAAAACAGGGGGTGAACGAGCAGTACTTC.

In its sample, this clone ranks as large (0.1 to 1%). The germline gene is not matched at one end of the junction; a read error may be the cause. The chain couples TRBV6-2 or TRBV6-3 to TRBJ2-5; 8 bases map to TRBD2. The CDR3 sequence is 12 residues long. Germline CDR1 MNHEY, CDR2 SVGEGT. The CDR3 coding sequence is TGTGCCAGCAGTTACCTAGGTAGCGGGGCCGTTTTC. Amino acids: CASSYLGSGAVF.

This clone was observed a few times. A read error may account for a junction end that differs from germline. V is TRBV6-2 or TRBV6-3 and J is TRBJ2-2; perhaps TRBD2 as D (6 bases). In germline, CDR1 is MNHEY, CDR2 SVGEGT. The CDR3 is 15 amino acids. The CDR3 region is CASSYGQKNTGGLFF. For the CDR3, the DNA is TGTGCCAGCAGTTACGGGCAGAAAAACACCGGGGGGCTGTTTTTT.